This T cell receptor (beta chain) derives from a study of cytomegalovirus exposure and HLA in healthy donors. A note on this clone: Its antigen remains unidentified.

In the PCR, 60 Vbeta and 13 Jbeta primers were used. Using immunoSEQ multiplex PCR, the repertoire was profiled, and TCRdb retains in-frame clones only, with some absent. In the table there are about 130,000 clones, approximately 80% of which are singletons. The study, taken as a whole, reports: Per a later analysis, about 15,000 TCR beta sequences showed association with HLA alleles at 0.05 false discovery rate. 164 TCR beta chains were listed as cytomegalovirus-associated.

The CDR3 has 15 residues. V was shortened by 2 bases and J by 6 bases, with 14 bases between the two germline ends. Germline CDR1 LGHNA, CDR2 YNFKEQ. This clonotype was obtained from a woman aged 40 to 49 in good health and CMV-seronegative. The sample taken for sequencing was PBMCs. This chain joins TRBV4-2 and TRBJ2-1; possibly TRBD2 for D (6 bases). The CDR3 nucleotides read TGTGCCAGCAGCCAAACCGGGACTGCGAGCAATGAGCAGTTCTTC. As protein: CASSQTGTASNEQFF.